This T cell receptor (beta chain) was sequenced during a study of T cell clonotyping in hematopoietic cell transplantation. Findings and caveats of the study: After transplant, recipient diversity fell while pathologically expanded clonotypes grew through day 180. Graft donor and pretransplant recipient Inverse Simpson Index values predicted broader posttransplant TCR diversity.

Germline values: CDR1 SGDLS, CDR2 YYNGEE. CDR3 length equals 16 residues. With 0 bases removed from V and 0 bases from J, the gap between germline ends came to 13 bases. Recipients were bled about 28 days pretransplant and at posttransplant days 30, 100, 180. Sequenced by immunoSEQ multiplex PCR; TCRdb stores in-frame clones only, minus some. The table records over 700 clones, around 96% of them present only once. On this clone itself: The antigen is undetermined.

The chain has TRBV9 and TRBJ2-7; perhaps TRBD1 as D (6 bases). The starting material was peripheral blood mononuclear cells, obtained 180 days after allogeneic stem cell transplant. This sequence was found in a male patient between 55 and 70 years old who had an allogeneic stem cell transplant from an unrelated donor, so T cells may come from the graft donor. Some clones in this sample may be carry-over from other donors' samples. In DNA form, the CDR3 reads TGTGCCAGCAGCGTAGGGCAGGGGTGGGGCTCCTACGAGCAGTACTTC. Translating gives CASSVGQGWGSYEQYF.